A single sample is the source of the 25 T cell receptor beta chains below, sequenced in a study of CD8 T cells in ankylosing spondylitis. TCRdb processed the 5' RACE reads anew with MiXCR; each CDR3 protein has one entry. The repertoire holds around 250,000 distinct CDR3 sequences, approximately 12% seen once, with around 6.5% in the top ten. Sequencing used blood, either unsorted or a sorted T cell fraction (not recorded which). Every receptor here comes from a male donor with ankylosing spondylitis or in good health (not recorded which).

About this clonotype: A much larger clone is a single base away; this may be a read error. The rearrangement joins TRBV5-6 to TRBJ2-5, with D maybe TRBD2 (6 bases). Germline CDR1 is SGHDT and CDR2 is YYEEEE. The CDR3 is made up of 14 amino acids. V was shortened by 4 bases and J by 0 bases, with 10 bases between the two germline ends. CDR3 amino acids: CASSTGLYQETQYF. The CDR3 nucleotides are TGTGCCAGCAGCACCGGACTATACCAAGAGACCCAGTACTTC.

This clonotype occurred a few times. The V call is TRBV12-3 or TRBV12-4, the J call TRBJ1-6; no definite D call. Trimming shortened V by 6 bases and J by 7 bases, and 13 bases separated the two germline ends. This CDR3 comprises 14 residues. CDR3 region: CASSIQPWNSPLHF. CDR3 DNA sequence: TGTGCCAGCAGCATACAACCGTGGAATTCACCCCTCCACTTT.

The chain couples TRBV5-5 to TRBJ2-2, with a weak D call TRBD1 (6 bases). This CDR3 spans 17 amino acids. Per the germline V gene, CDR1 is SGHKS and CDR2 is YYEKEE (reference sequence). With 4 bases removed from V and 6 bases from J, the gap between germline ends came to 22 bases. The CDR3 sequence is CASSTDRFGGYAGELFF. CDR3 nucleotide sequence: TGTGCCAGCAGCACGGACAGATTCGGAGGCTACGCCGGGGAGCTGTTTTTT. The complete variable domain, with remaining parts taken from reference TRBV5-5 and TRBJ2-2, reads DAGVTQSPTHLIKTRGQQVTLRCSPISGHKSVSWYQQVLGQGPQFIFQYYEKEERGRGNFPDRFSARQFPNYSSELNVNALLLGDSALYLCASSTDRFGGYAGELFFGEGSRLTVL.

CDR3 protein: CASSLYTGSTDTQYF. Written as DNA, the CDR3 is TGCGCCAGCAGCTTGTATACAGGGAGCACAGATACGCAGTATTTT. J is TRBJ2-3 and V is TRBV5-1, with a weak D call TRBD1 (6 bases). Germline CDR1 and CDR2: SGHRS and YFSETQ. Trimming shortened V by 1 base and J by 0 bases, and 9 bases separated the two germline ends. The CDR3 runs 15 residues.

The rearrangement links TRBV18 to TRBJ2-3, with D possibly matching TRBD1 (5 bases). The CDR3 sequence is 13 residues long. The V end was cut by 2 bases, the J end by 5 bases, with 8 bases between. CDR1 and CDR2 from the germline V gene are KGHSH and LQKENI. CDR3 region: CASSPSGQDTQYF. The CDR3 bases are TGTGCCAGCTCACCATCCGGACAAGATACGCAGTATTTT. Complete variable domain (other parts from reference TRBV18 and TRBJ2-3): NAGVMQNPRHLVRRRGQEARLRCSPMKGHSHVYWYRQLPEEGLKFMVYLQKENIIDESGMPKERFSAEFPKEGPSILRIQQVVRGDSAAYFCASSPSGQDTQYFGPGTRLTVL.

This clonotype was observed many times. The chain combines TRBV5-1 with TRBJ2-7; TRBD1 aligns across 11 bases. After removal of 4 bases from V and 5 bases from J, the junction contained 8 bases not matched to a gene. This CDR3 contains 15 residues. Germline V gives CDR1 SGHRS, CDR2 YFSETQ. The CDR3 nucleotides read TGCGCCAGCAGCCCAGGGACAGGGGGTGGTAACGAGCAGTACTTC. Translated, it gives CASSPGTGGGNEQYF. Based on the CDR3 plus reference TRBV5-1 and TRBJ2-7, the full variable domain is KAGVTQTPRYLIKTRGQQVTLSCSPISGHRSVSWYQQTPGQGLQFLFEYFSETQRNKGNFPGRFSGRQFSNSRSEMNVSTLELGDSALYLCASSPGTGGGNEQYFGPGTRLTVT.

The table lists this clonotype with a count of one. The V gene is TRBV20-1, the J gene TRBJ2-1; D might be TRBD2 (6 bases). The V gene lost 3 bases and the J gene lost 5 bases, with 32 bases spanning the gap. Germline V gene lookup returns CDR1 DFQATT and CDR2 SNEGSKA (reference sequence). There are 20 residues in the CDR3. DNA of the CDR3: TGCAGTGCTAGCTTGCGCTCGGAGGGCAGGCCGATGGTAAAGAACAATGAGCAGTTCTTC. This gives the protein CSASLRSEGRPMVKNNEQFF.

This clonotype was found many times. The chain couples TRBV6-1 to TRBJ2-1; D uncertain. The ends were cut back, 3 bases at V and 0 bases at J, with 9 bases in the middle. The CDR3 consists of 15 residues. The germline V gene has CDR1 MNHNS and CDR2 SASEGT. Written as DNA, the CDR3 is TGTGCCAGCAGTGATTGGCGGAGCTCCTACAATGAGCAGTTCTTC. This codes for CASSDWRSSYNEQFF.

This clonotype was counted ten times or more. The rearrangement links TRBV20-1 to TRBJ2-7, with D possibly being TRBD1 (6 bases). With 5 bases removed from V and 5 bases from J, the gap between germline ends came to 16 bases. The CDR3 consists of 13 residues. From germline, CDR1 is DFQATT and CDR2 SNEGSKA (reference sequence). DNA for the CDR3: TGCAGTGCTCCCATAGAGGACAGCCACGAGCAGTACTTC. It is translated as CSAPIEDSHEQYF.

This clonotype was seen more than once but under ten times. The chain couples TRBV28 to TRBJ2-7; 7 bases align to TRBD1. This CDR3 has 11 residues. V shed 5 bases, J shed 10 bases, and the junction held 5 bases outside the gene matches. The V gene's germline CDR1 is MDHEN and CDR2 SYDVKM. CDR3 loop: CASSVRDSQYF. CDR3 DNA: TGTGCCAGCAGTGTCCGGGACAGTCAGTACTTC.

This clonotype has at least ten counts. The chain links TRBV27 to TRBJ2-3; the match to TRBD1 covers 8 bases. V dropped 8 bases and J dropped 1; count of bases not matched to a gene: 5. Germline V gene data show CDR1 as MNHEY and CDR2 as SMNVEV (reference sequence). The CDR3 is 14 amino acids. CDR3 protein: CASFPGQGTDTQYF. DNA for the CDR3: TGTGCCAGCTTTCCGGGACAGGGCACAGATACGCAGTATTTT.

The chain is built from TRBV4-1 and TRBJ1-5; 10 nucleotides line up with TRBD1. This CDR3 has 14 amino acids. V dropped 5 bases and J dropped 9; count of bases not matched to a gene: 7. CDR1 and CDR2 from the germline V gene are MGHRA and YSYEKL. CDR3 sequence: CASSTDRGPGPQHF. DNA for the CDR3: TGCGCCAGCAGCACCGACAGGGGGCCGGGGCCCCAGCATTTT.

This clonotype was seen repeatedly, ten times or more. The chain couples TRBV20-1 to TRBJ2-1, with D perhaps TRBD2 (5 bases). The ends were cut back, 0 bases at V and 12 bases at J, with 15 bases in the middle. The length of the CDR3 is 13 residues. Germline CDR1 and CDR2: DFQATT and SNEGSKA (reference sequence). The CDR3, as DNA: TGCAGTGCTAGAGATCCCCGGACTCGCCGGCAGTTCTTC. This sequence encodes CSARDPRTRRQFF.

This clonotype was detected only a few times. The rearrangement uses TRBV7-3 and TRBJ2-2; 14 bases match TRBD2. The CDR3 has 20 amino acids. The V and J ends lost 1 base and 2 bases, in that order; junction bases with no gene match: 9. Germline CDR1 is SGHTA and CDR2 is FQGTGA. This CDR3 reads CASSLNPGLAGDFNTGELFF. For the CDR3, the DNA is TGTGCCAGCAGCTTAAATCCGGGACTAGCGGGGGACTTTAACACCGGGGAGCTGTTTTTT.

This clonotype was picked up many times. The V and J genes are TRBV12-3 or TRBV12-4 and TRBJ1-1; D uncertain. This CDR3 has 14 residues. Trimming left V 2 bases short and J 4 bases short, with 11 bases between. This CDR3 is CASSLIQAGTEAFF. The DNA of the CDR3 is TGTGCCAGCAGTTTAATCCAGGCGGGCACTGAAGCTTTCTTT.

This clonotype has ten or more counts. The chain combines TRBV12-3 or TRBV12-4 with TRBJ1-4, with a possible D match to TRBD1 (5 bases). The germline V and J ends were trimmed by 6 bases and 8 bases, with 13 bases remaining between them. This CDR3 contains 13 residues. The CDR3: CASRRAREEKLFF. The CDR3 DNA sequence: TGTGCCAGCAGACGTGCCAGGGAAGAAAAACTGTTTTTT.

A few counts support this clonotype. The CDR3 loop reads CASSWGGQSTDTQYF. The DNA of the CDR3 is TGTGCCAGCAGCTGGGGGGGACAGAGCACAGATACGCAGTATTTT. The V and J genes are TRBV5-6 and TRBJ2-3; the D call may be TRBD1 or TRBD2 (7 bases each). With 3 bases removed from V and 0 bases from J, the gap between germline ends came to 11 bases. This CDR3 has 15 residues. CDR1 SGHDT and CDR2 YYEEEE come from the germline V gene.

This clonotype was recorded many times. The rearrangement joins TRBV5-6 to TRBJ1-2; D is possibly TRBD1 (6 bases). The CDR3 runs to 15 residues. Germline lookup yields CDR1 SGHDT and CDR2 YYEEEE. V lost 5 bases and J 0 bases, leaving 14 bases between the germline ends. The CDR3 DNA reads as TGTGCCAGCAGGGAGACAGGACTTACTAACTATGGCTACACCTTC. It encodes CASRETGLTNYGYTF.

Comment on this clonotype: This sequence may be a read error, since a much larger clone differs from it by one base. The rearrangement links TRBV7-6 to TRBJ1-1; D remains unclear. Germline CDR1 is SGHVS and CDR2 is FNYEAQ. There are 14 residues in the CDR3. The CDR3 reads CASSLEILNTETFF. DNA for the CDR3: TGTGCCAGCAGCTTAGAAATTTTGAACACTGAAACTTTCTTT.

The chain joins TRBV7-9 to TRBJ1-2; 8 bases line up with TRBD1. This CDR3 has 15 residues. J gave up 1 base and V 3 bases, and 4 bases lay outside the gene matches. Looked up from germline, CDR1 is SEHNR and CDR2 is FQNEAQ (reference sequence). CDR3 nucleotides: TGTGCCAGCAGCTTCATCAGGGGGCTTAACTATGGCTACACCTTC. Protein product: CASSFIRGLNYGYTF.

The chain couples TRBV19 to TRBJ2-2, with 9 bases lining up with TRBD2. Germline V gene data show CDR1 as LNHDA and CDR2 as SQIVND (reference sequence). This CDR3 is 17 amino acids long. The trim removed 4 bases at V and 5 bases at J, leaving 11 bases unmatched. The CDR3 DNA is TGTGCCAGTAGTAGTAGGGTAGCGGGAGAAGGAACCGGGGAGCTGTTTTTT. Translation: CASSSRVAGEGTGELFF.

This clonotype has ten or more counts. This sequence joins TRBV12-3 or TRBV12-4 and TRBJ2-4, with TRBD1 identical over 7 bases. This CDR3 spans 15 amino acids. Trimming took 5 bases from V and 0 from J; bases not matched to a gene: 4. The CDR3 here is CASSATGVAKNIQYF. CDR3 DNA sequence: TGTGCCAGCAGTGCCACAGGGGTAGCCAAAAACATTCAGTACTTC.

This clonotype was detected many times. The rearrangement joins TRBV28 to TRBJ2-7; maybe TRBD2 (6 bases). This CDR3 contains 14 residues. Germline CDR1 is MDHEN and CDR2 is SYDVKM. Trimming pared 7 bases from V and 2 bases from J, leaving 15 bases between. CDR3 in DNA: TGTGCCAGCATGGTGACGGGGACTCCCTACGAGCAGTACTTC. This translates into CASMVTGTPYEQYF.

This clonotype occurred a few times. This sequence joins TRBV5-1 and TRBJ2-5, with 10 bases lining up with TRBD1. The CDR3 has 15 residues. Trimming took 4 bases from V and 4 from J; bases not matched to a gene: 7. Germline CDR1 SGHRS, CDR2 YFSETQ. CDR3 in amino acids: CASSPRTGGGETQYF. In DNA, the CDR3 is TGCGCCAGCAGCCCCCGGACAGGGGGGGGAGAGACCCAGTACTTC.

This chain joins TRBV12-3 or TRBV12-4 and TRBJ2-1; no reliable D call. V dropped 3 bases and J dropped 12 bases, with 18 bases sitting between them. The CDR3 is 14 residues long. CDR3 sequence (DNA): TGTGCCAGCAGTTTTAGGATTAGGGAATTCGGGCAGTTCTTC. Translating gives CASSFRIREFGQFF.